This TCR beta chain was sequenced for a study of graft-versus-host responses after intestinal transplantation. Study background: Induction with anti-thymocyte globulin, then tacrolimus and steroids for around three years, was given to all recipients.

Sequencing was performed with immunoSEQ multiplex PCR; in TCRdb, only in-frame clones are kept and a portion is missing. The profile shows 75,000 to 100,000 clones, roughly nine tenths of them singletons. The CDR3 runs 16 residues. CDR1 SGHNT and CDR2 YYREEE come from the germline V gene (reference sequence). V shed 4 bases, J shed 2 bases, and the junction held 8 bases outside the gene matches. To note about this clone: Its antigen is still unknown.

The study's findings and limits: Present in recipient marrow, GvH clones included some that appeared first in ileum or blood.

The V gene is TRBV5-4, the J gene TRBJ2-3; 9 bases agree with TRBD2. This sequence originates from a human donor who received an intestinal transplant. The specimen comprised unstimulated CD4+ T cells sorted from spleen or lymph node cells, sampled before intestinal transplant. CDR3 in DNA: TGTGCCAGCAGCCTAGGACTAGCGCTAACCACAGATACGCAGTATTTT. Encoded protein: CASSLGLALTTDTQYF.